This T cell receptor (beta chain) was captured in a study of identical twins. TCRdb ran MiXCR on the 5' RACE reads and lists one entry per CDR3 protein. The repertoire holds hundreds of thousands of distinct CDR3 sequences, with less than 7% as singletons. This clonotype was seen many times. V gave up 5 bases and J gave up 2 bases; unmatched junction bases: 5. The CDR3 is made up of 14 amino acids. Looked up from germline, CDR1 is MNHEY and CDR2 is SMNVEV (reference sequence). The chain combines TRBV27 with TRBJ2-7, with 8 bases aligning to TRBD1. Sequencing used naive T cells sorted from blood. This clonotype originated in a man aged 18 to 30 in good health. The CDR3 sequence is CASSRAQGAYEQYF. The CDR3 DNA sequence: TGTGCCAGCAGTAGAGCACAGGGGGCCTACGAGCAGTACTTC.